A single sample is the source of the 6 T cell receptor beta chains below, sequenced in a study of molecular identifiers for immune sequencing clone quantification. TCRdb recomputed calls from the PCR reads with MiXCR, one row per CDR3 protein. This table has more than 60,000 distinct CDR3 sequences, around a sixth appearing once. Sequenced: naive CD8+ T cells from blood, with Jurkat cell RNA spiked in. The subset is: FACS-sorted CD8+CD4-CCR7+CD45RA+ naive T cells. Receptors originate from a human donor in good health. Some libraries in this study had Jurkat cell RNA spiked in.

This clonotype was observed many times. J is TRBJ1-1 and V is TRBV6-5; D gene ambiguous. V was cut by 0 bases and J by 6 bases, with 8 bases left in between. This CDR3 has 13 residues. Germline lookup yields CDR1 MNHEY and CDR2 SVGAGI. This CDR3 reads CASSYSRYAEAFF. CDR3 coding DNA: TGTGCCAGCAGTTACTCGAGGTACGCTGAAGCTTTCTTT.

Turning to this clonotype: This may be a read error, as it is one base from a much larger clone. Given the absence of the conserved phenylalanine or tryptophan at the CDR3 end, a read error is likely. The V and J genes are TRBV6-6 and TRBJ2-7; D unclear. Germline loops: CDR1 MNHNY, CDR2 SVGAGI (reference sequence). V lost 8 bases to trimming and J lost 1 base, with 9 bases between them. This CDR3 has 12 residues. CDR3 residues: CASGPTSYEQYS. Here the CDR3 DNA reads TGTGCCAGCGGACCCACTTCCTACGAGCAGTACTCC.

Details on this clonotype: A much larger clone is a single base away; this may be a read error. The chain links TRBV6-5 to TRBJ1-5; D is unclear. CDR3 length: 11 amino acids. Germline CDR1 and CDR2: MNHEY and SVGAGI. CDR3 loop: CASGFNQPHHF. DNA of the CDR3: TGTGCCAGCGGTTTCAATCAGCCCCATCATTTT.

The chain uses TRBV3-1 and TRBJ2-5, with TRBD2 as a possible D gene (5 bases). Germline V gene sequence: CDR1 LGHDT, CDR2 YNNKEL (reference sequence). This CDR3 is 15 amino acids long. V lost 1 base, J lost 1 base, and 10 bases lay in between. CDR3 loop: CASSQGFAGQETQYF. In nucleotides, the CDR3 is TGTGCCAGCAGCCAAGGATTTGCGGGCCAAGAGACCCAGTACTTC.

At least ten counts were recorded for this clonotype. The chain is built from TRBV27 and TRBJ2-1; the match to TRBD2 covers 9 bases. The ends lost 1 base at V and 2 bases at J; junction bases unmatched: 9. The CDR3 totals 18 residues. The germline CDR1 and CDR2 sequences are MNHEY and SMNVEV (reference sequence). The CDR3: CASSLWGATSGPYNEQFF. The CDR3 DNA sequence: TGTGCCAGCAGTTTATGGGGTGCAACTAGCGGGCCCTACAATGAGCAGTTCTTC.

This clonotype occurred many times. This CDR3 is CASSLLVGTEETQYF. CDR3 nucleotides: TGTGCCAGCAGCTTATTGGTAGGGACAGAAGAGACCCAGTACTTC. This rearrangement joins TRBV7-2 to TRBJ2-5; 7 nucleotides match TRBD1. Germline CDR1 and CDR2: SGHTA and FQGNSA. The V segment lost 2 bases and the J segment 3 bases; nucleotides outside the gene matches: 6. This CDR3 comprises 15 residues.